The 2 T cell receptor beta chains below were found in one sample sequenced in a study of T cells after yellow fever vaccination (dated 2019 in TCRdb). Library preparation was by 5' RACE. The sequencer listed for this sample is Illumina HiSeq 2500. The raw public reads went through TCRdb reprocessing: fastp at Q25, MiXCR clone calling, in-frame beta chains kept. Rows are unified per CDR3 protein, each entry keeping the most common DNA and genes. In this sample the table shows some 560,000 distinct CDR3 sequences, around a sixth of which occur a single time. The ten largest clones add up to approximately 15% of the sample. The treatment or condition label of this sample denotes: live attenuated yellow fever vaccine strain. Sequences were derived from PBMCs, sampled 4 to 5 days after the first yellow fever vaccination. These receptors originate from a man younger than 35 who received the YFV17D yellow fever vaccine.

This clonotype was recorded only once. Here the CDR3 DNA reads TGCAGCGTTGCTCGGGGTAACGAGCAGTACTTC. This encodes CSVARGNEQYF. The rearrangement links TRBV29-1 to TRBJ2-7; TRBD2 is a possible D gene (5 bases). Per the germline V gene, CDR1 is SQVTM and CDR2 is ANQGSEA. V was pared by 4 bases and J by 5 bases, with 9 bases between. The CDR3 is made up of 11 amino acids.

This clonotype was seen only a few times. The gene calls are TRBV12-5 and TRBJ2-2; D not certain. The V end was cut by 3 bases, the J end by 5 bases, with 7 bases between. The CDR3 length is 13 residues. Germline assignment: CDR1 LGHNT and CDR2 FRNRAP. This chain's CDR3 is CASGFRSTGELFF. CDR3 coding DNA: TGTGCTAGTGGTTTTAGGTCAACCGGGGAGCTGTTTTTT.